Reported below is one T cell receptor beta chain. Per the germline V gene, CDR1 is MDHEN and CDR2 is SYDVKM. The J segment lost 0 bases and the V segment lost 3 bases, leaving 2 bases of the junction unmatched. This CDR3 is 14 amino acids long. The assay was immunoSEQ multiplex PCR, and TCRdb's table has in-frame clones only and misses some. The table records approximately 84,000 clones, 98% of them present only once. These data originate in a study of technical replicates of blood from several donors. The sequenced material came from T cells isolated from PBMCs. The chain has TRBV28 and TRBJ2-7, with 7 bases identical to TRBD2. This TCR came from a human donor in good health. CDR3 amino acids: CASSLASGSYEQYF. The DNA for the CDR3 is TGTGCCAGCAGTTTGGCTAGCGGCTCCTACGAGCAGTACTTC.